The entry that follows covers one T cell receptor (beta chain) sequence. cDNA prepared by RNA extraction and subsequent reverse transcription served as the template for sequencing. Repertoires were generated with immunoSEQ multiplex PCR, while TCRdb's copy carries only in-frame clones and drops some. The sample has under 150,000 clones, 47% seen once. The data were taken from a study of CD8+ T cells in alopecia areata. The ends were cut back, 0 bases at V and 1 base at J, with 10 bases in the middle. Germline CDR1 is SGDLS and CDR2 is YYNGEE. The CDR3 has 15 amino acids. This TCR was sampled from a human donor with alopecia areata. The chain employs TRBV9 and TRBJ1-1, with D maybe TRBD1 (5 bases). The sequenced material came from NKG2D-low CD8+ T cells sorted from blood. As DNA, the CDR3 is TGTGCCAGCAGCGTAGCGCAGGGAGAGAACACTGAAGCTTTCTTT. Translation gives CASSVAQGENTEAFF.